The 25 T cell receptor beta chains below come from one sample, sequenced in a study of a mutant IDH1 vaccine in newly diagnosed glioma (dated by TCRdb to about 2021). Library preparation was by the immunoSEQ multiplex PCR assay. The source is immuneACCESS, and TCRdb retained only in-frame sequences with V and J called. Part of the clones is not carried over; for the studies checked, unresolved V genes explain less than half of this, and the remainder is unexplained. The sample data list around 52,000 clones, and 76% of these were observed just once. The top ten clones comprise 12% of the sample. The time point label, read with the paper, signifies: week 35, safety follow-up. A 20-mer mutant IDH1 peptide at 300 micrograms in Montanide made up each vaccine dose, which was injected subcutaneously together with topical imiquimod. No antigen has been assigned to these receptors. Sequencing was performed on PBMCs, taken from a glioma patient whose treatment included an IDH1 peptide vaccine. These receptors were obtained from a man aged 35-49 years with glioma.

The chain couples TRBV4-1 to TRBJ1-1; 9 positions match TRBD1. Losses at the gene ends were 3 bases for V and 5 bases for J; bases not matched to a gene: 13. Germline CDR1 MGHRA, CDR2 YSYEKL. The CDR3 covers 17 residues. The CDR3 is CASSQDGQGKVRTEAFF. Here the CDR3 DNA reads TGCGCCAGCAGCCAGGACGGACAGGGGAAGGTAAGGACTGAAGCTTTCTTT.

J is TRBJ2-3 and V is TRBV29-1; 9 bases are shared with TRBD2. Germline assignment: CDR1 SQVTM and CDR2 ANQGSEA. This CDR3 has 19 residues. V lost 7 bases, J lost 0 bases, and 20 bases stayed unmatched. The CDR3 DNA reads TGCAGCGCCCGTCCCCCCCAGCGGGAGGTTACCTCTAGCACAGATACGCAGTATTTT. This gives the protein CSARPPQREVTSSTDTQYF.

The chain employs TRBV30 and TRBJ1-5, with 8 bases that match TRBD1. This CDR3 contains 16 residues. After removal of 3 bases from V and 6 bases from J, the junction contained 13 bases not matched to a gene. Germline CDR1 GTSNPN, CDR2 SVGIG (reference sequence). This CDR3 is CAWSKPQGARTQPQHF. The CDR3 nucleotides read TGTGCCTGGAGCAAACCTCAGGGGGCGCGTACTCAGCCCCAGCATTTT.

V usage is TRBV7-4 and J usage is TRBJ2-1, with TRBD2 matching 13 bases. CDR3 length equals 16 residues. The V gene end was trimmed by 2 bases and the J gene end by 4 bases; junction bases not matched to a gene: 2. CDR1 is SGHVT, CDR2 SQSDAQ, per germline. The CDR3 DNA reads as TGTGCCAGCAGCTTACCGGGACTAGCGGGATACAATGAGCAGTTCTTC. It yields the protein CASSLPGLAGYNEQFF.

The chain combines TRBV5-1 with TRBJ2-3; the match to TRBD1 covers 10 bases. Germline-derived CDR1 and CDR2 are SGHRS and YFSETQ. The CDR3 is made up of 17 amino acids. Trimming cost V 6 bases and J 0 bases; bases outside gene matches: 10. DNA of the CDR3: TGCGCCAGCACCTCCGGGACAGGGGCCCGAAGCACAGATACGCAGTATTTT. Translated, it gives CASTSGTGARSTDTQYF.

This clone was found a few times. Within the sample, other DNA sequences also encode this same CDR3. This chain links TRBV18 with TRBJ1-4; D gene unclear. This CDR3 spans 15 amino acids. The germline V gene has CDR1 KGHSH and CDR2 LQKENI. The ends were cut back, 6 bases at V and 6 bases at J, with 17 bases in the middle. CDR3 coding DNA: TGTGCCAGCTCTAACCAAGAGTGGTCCCATGAAAAACTGTTTTTT. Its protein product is CASSNQEWSHEKLFF.

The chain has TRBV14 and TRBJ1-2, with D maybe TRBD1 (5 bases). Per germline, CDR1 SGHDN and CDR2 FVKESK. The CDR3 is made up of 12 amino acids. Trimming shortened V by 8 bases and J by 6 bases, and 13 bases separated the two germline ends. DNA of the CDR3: TGTGCCAGCGCCTCAGGGCTGGATGGCTACACCTTC. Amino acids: CASASGLDGYTF.

The CDR3 region has the DNA TGCGCCAGCAGGTTTGGAGGGGGAACGGACTATGGCTACACCTTC. It specifies CASRFGGGTDYGYTF. The chain recombines TRBV5-1 with TRBJ1-2; a weak D match, TRBD1 (6 bases). V was pared by 5 bases and J by 3 bases, with 17 bases between. The CDR3 has 15 amino acids. Looked up from germline, CDR1 is SGHRS and CDR2 is YFSETQ.

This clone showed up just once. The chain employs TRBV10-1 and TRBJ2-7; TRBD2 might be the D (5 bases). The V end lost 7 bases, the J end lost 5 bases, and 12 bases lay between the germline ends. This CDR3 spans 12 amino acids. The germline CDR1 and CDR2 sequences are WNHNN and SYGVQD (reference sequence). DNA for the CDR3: TGCGCCAGCATAGCGCGGCCCCACGAGCAGTACTTC. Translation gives CASIARPHEQYF.

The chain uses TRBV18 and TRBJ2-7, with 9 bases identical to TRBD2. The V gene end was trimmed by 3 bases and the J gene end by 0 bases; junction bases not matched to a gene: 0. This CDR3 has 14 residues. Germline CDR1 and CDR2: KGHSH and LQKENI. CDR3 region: CASSPSGSSYEQYF. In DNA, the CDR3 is TGTGCCAGCTCACCTAGCGGGAGCTCCTACGAGCAGTACTTC.

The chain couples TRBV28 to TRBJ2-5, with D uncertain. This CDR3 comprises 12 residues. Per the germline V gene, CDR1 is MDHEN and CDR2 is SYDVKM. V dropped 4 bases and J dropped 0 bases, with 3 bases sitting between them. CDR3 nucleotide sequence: TGTGCCAGCAGTTCGTACCAAGAGACCCAGTACTTC. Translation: CASSSYQETQYF. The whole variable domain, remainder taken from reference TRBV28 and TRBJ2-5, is DVKVTQSSRYLVKRTGEKVFLECVQDMDHENMFWYRQDPGLGLRLIYFSYDVKMKEKGDIPEGYSVSREKKERFSLILESASTNQTSMYLCASSSYQETQYFGPGTRLLVL.

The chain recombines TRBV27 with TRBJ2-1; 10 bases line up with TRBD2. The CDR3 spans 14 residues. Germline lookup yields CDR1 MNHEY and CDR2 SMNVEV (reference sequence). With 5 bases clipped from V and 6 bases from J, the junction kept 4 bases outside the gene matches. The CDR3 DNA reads TGTGCCAGCAGTATCACTAGCGGGACCAATGAGCAGTTCTTC. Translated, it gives CASSITSGTNEQFF.

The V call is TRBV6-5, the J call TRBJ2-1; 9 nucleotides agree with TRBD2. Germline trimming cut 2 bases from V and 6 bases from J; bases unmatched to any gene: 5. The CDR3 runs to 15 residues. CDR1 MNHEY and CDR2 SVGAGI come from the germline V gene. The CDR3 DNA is TGTGCCAGCAGTTACGGTAGCGGGAGAGGCAATGAGCAGTTCTTC. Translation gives CASSYGSGRGNEQFF.

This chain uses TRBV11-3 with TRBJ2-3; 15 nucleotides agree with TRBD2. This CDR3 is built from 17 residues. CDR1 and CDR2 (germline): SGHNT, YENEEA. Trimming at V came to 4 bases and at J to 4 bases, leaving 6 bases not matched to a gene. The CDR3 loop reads CASSSGLAGGGADTQYF. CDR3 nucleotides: TGTGCCAGCAGCTCGGGACTAGCGGGAGGTGGGGCAGATACGCAGTATTTT.

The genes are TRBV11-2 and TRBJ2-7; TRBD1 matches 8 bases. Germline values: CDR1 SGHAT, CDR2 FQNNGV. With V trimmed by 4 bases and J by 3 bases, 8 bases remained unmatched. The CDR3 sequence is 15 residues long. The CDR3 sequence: CASSSNRGSFYEQYF. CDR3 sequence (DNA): TGTGCCAGCAGCTCGAACAGGGGGTCGTTCTACGAGCAGTACTTC.

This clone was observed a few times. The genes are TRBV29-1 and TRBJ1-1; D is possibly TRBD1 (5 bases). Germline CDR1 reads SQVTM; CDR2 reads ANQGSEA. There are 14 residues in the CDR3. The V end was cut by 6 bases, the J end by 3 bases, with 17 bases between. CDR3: CSVARAGRDTEAFF. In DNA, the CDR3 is TGCAGCGTAGCGCGGGCAGGGAGGGACACTGAAGCTTTCTTT. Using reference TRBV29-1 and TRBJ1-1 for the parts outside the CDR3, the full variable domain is SAVISQKPSRDICQRGTSLTIQCQVDSQVTMMFWYRQQPGQSLTLIATANQGSEATYESGFVIDKFPISRPNLTFSTLTVSNMSPEDSSIYLCSVARAGRDTEAFFGQGTRLTVV.

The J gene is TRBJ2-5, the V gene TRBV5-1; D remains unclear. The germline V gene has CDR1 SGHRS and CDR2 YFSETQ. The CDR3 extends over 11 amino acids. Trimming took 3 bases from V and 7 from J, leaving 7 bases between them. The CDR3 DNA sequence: TGCGCCAGCAGCTCGTTGGGGACCCAGTACTTC. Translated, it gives CASSSLGTQYF. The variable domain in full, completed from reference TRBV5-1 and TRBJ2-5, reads KAGVTQTPRYLIKTRGQQVTLSCSPISGHRSVSWYQQTPGQGLQFLFEYFSETQRNKGNFPGRFSGRQFSNSRSEMNVSTLELGDSALYLCASSSLGTQYFGPGTRLLVL.

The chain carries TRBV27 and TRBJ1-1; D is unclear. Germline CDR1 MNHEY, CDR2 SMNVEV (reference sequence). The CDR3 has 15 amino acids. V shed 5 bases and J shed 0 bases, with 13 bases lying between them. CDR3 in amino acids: CASSLGVTLNTEAFF. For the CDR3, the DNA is TGTGCCAGCAGTCTGGGAGTTACTCTGAACACTGAAGCTTTCTTT.

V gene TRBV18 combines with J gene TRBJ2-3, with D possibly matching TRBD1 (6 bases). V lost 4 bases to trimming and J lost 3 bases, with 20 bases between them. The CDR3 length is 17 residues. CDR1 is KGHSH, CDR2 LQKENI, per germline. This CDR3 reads CASSLFAPTGTTDTQYF. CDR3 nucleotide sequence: TGTGCCAGCTCACTTTTTGCCCCGACAGGAACTACAGATACGCAGTATTTT. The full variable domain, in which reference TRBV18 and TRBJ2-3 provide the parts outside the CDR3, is NAGVMQNPRHLVRRRGQEARLRCSPMKGHSHVYWYRQLPEEGLKFMVYLQKENIIDESGMPKERFSAEFPKEGPSILRIQQVVRGDSAAYFCASSLFAPTGTTDTQYFGPGTRLTVL.

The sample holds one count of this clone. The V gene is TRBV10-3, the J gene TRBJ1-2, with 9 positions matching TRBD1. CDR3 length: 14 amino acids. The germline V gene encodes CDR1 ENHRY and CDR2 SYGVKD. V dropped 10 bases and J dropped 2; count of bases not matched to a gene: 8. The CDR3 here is CATRTGEENYGYTF. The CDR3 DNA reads TGTGCCACAAGGACAGGGGAGGAGAACTATGGCTACACCTTC.

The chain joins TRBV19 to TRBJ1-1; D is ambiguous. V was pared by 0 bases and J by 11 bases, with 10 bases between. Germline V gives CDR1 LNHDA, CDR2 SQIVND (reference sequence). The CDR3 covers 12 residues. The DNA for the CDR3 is TGTGCCAGTAGTATAGACGGACTGAGGGCTTTCTTT. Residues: CASSIDGLRAFF.

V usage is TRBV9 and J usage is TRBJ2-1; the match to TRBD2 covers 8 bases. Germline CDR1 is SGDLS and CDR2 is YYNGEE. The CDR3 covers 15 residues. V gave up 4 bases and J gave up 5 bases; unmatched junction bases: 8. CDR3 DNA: TGTGCCAGCAGCCCGTTAGCGGGAATGAACAATGAGCAGTTCTTC. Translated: CASSPLAGMNNEQFF. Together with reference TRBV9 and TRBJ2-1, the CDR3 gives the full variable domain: DSGVTQTPKHLITATGQRVTLRCSPRSGDLSVYWYQQSLDQGLQFLIQYYNGEERAKGNILERFSAQQFPDLHSELNLSSLELGDSALYFCASSPLAGMNNEQFFGPGTRLTVL.

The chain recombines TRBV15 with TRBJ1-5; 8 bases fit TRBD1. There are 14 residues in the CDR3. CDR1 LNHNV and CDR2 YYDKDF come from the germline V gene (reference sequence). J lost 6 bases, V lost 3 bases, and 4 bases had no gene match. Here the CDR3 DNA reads TGTGCCACCAGCAGCGACAGGGGAGGTCAGCCCCAGCATTTT. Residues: CATSSDRGGQPQHF.

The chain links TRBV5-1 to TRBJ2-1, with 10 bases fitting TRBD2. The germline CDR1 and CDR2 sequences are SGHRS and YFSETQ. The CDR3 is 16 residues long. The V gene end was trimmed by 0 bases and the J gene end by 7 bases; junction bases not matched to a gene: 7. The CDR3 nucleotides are TGCGCCAGCAGCTTGGACAGAAGCGGGAGGGGGAATGAGCAGTTCTTC. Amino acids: CASSLDRSGRGNEQFF.

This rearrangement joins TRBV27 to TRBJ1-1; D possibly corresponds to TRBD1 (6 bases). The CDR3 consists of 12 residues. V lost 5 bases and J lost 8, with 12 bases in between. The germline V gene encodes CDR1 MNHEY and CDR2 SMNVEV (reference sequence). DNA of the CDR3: TGTGCCAGCAGTCACGGGACATCAGAAGCTTTCTTT. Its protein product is CASSHGTSEAFF.